The entry below describes one T cell receptor beta chain. V shed 7 bases and J shed 8 bases, with 17 bases lying between them. The V gene's germline CDR1 is MNHEY and CDR2 SMNVEV (reference sequence). The CDR3 covers 13 residues. Authors' data handling: Estimation of nucleated cell counts was performed using reference gene primer amplification. The assay was immunoSEQ multiplex PCR, and TCRdb's table has in-frame clones only and misses some. The V and J calls and clone size are taken from that table; D and trimming were inferred from the DNA. The sample includes 140,000 to 150,000 clones, just under 90% of them seen just once. These data are taken from a study of blood T cell repertoires in COVID-19. About the research overall: Samples came from the United States, Italy and Spain, spanning acute and convalescent COVID-19. From T cells, B-cell-depleted T cells, or PBMCs came the material, which was cDNA or gDNA.

The chain carries TRBV27 and TRBJ1-2; possible D gene TRBD1, 5 bases. The sample comprised peripheral blood. The TCR comes from a woman aged 50 to 60 with active or convalescent COVID-19. This chain's CDR3 is CASTRGGEGGYTF. Written as DNA, the CDR3 is TGTGCCAGCACCCGCGGGGGGGAAGGAGGCTACACCTTC.